Listed below are T cell receptor beta chains from one sample, sequenced in a study of human T cells and chemical hapten exposure. TCRdb used MiXCR to reprocess the RACE reads, holding one entry per CDR3 protein. The data hold about 190,000 distinct CDR3 sequences, with approximately 26% observed a single time. The sample in question was whole blood, obtained in connection with sensitization to the hapten diphenylcyclopropenone (DPC). The receptors shown here come from a woman in her thirties or forties with alopecia areata. Some clones in this sample may be carry-over from other donors' samples. The CDR3 runs from the conserved cysteine through the conserved F or W. A D gene is named only where the DNA matches it firmly. Rows give clone size only sometimes, using once, few, many, or a class for an expanded clone.

d_call j_call clone_size v_call cdr3_aa cdr3_nt
TRBD2 TRBJ2-2 few TRBV5-5 CASSLGASGPTGELFF TGTGCCAGCAGCTTAGGGGCTAGCGGTCCCACCGGGGAGCTGTTTTTT
NA TRBJ1-5 NA TRBV7-8 CASSSQPGGAKQPQHF TGTGCCAGCAGCTCGCAACCCGGAGGGGCGAAGCAGCCCCAGCATTTT
NA TRBJ2-7 NA TRBV6-5 CASSYSRGSSYEQYF TGTGCCAGCAGTTACTCTCGGGGGAGCTCCTACGAGCAGTACTTC
NA TRBJ2-5 NA TRBV10-2 CASTPPGETQYF TGCGCCAGCACTCCACCGGGAGAGACCCAGTACTTC
TRBD1 TRBJ1-5 NA TRBV5-1 CASRDRVRSNQPQHF TGCGCCAGCAGGGACAGGGTACGAAGCAATCAGCCCCAGCATTTT
NA TRBJ1-2 few TRBV7-2 CASSQGHYGYTF TGTGCCAGCAGCCAGGGGCACTATGGCTACACCTTC
NA TRBJ1-4 many TRBV27 CASSLGSTLESKLFF TGTGCCAGCAGTTTAGGGTCAACTCTAGAATCAAAACTGTTTTTT
NA TRBJ2-7 many TRBV20-1 CSARGGAGATYEQYF TGCAGTGCTAGAGGGGGGGCAGGGGCGACCTACGAGCAGTACTTC
NA TRBJ2-3 few TRBV29-1 CSVETGTQYF TGCAGCGTTGAAACGGGTACGCAGTATTTT
NA TRBJ1-5 few TRBV19 CASKGTLNQPQHF TGTGCCAGTAAAGGGACACTCAATCAGCCCCAGCATTTT
NA TRBJ1-5 few TRBV30 CACQGQNSNQPQHF TGTGCCTGCCAAGGACAGAATAGCAATCAGCCCCAGCATTTT
NA TRBJ2-7 few TRBV10-3 CAISVGPTSSYEQYF TGTGCCATCAGTGTTGGACCGACCAGCTCCTACGAGCAGTACTTC
NA TRBJ2-3 NA TRBV5-1 CASSPTGTGTDTQYF TGCGCCAGCAGCCCAACCGGGACGGGCACAGATACGCAGTATTTT
TRBD2 TRBJ2-1 few TRBV9 CASSRGASGGVNNEQFF TGTGCCAGCAGCAGAGGAGCTAGCGGGGGGGTGAACAATGAGCAGTTCTTC
NA TRBJ1-6 NA TRBV7-2 CASSLGPRGSDSPLHF TGTGCCAGCAGCTTAGGTCCCCGCGGCTCCGATTCACCCCTCCACTTT
TRBD2 TRBJ2-3 many TRBV29-1 CSYRLAGGSSTDTQYF TGCAGCTACCGACTAGCGGGAGGCTCTAGCACAGATACGCAGTATTTT
NA TRBJ2-7 NA TRBV12-3/TRBV12-4 CASSSWGYEQYF TGTGCCAGCAGTTCATGGGGCTACGAGCAGTACTTC
NA TRBJ1-2 NA TRBV7-2 CASSPSLRRYTF TGTGCCAGCAGCCCGTCGCTCCGCCGCTACACCTTC
NA TRBJ2-1 NA TRBV5-1 CASSWGTIQNNEQFF TGCGCCAGCAGCTGGGGGACCATACAAAACAATGAGCAGTTCTTC
TRBD2 TRBJ2-1 NA TRBV6-2/TRBV6-3 CASSSGRAHNEQFF TGTGCCAGCAGCAGCGGGAGGGCCCACAATGAGCAGTTCTTC
TRBD1 TRBJ2-1 few TRBV29-1 CSVAQGYNEQFF TGCAGCGTTGCACAGGGGTACAATGAGCAGTTCTTC
NA TRBJ2-1 few TRBV29-1 CSVGGRDGRSYNEQFF TGCAGCGTTGGGGGTCGGGACGGACGCTCCTACAATGAGCAGTTCTTC
NA TRBJ2-5 few TRBV29-1 CSVEDDRETQYF TGCAGCGTTGAAGATGATCGAGAGACCCAGTACTTC